Listed below are T cell receptor beta chains from one sample, sequenced in a study of Ad26.COV2.S vaccination and SARS-CoV-2 variants. Assay: immunoSEQ multiplex PCR; the TCRdb copy retains only in-frame clones and omits some. This table has about 280,000 clones, around 87% appearing once. The source material was peripheral blood, sampled in a trial of Ad26.COV2.S vaccine versus placebo. These TCRs come from a person between 18 and 65 years old who received the Ad26.COV2.S COVID-19 vaccine or a placebo. Both conserved end residues are part of each CDR3. Each record gives: V gene, J gene, D gene, CDR3 protein, CDR3 DNA. D genes are given only for firm matches.

TRBV28	TRBJ1-5	NA	CASSLRPGAGGTLGTQHF	TGTGCCAGCAGCCTAAGACCGGGGGCGGGGGGTACGTTAGGTACCCAGCATTTT
TRBV30	TRBJ1-1	TRBD1	CAQQGASEAFF	TGTGCCCAACAGGGGGCAAGTGAAGCTTTCTTT
TRBV21-1	TRBJ2-2	NA	CASSKGSASGNTGELFF	TGTGCCAGCTCTAAAGGATCGGCGAGCGGGAACACCGGGGAGCTGTTTTTT
TRBV11-2	TRBJ2-5	NA	CASRQYQETQYF	TGTGCCAGCAGACAGTACCAAGAGACCCAGTACTTC
TRBV4-2	TRBJ1-2	NA	CASSSREVESYGYTF	TGTGCCAGCAGCTCCCGTGAGGTAGAGAGCTATGGCTACACCTTC
TRBV27	TRBJ2-5	TRBD2	CASSLSPYLAGGETQYF	TGTGCCAGCAGCCTTAGCCCATATCTAGCGGGGGGAGAGACCCAGTACTTC
TRBV2	TRBJ2-7	NA	CASTFVGNEQYF	TGTGCCAGCACCTTCGTAGGGAACGAGCAGTACTTC
TRBV30	TRBJ1-5	NA	CAWSVRGAGNQPQHF	TGTGCCTGGAGTGTACGGGGGGCTGGCAATCAGCCCCAGCATTTT
TRBV2	TRBJ1-2	NA	CASKQGIPYGYTF	TGTGCCAGCAAGCAGGGGATCCCCTATGGCTACACCTTC
TRBV29-1	TRBJ1-1	TRBD1	CSVAGTGGVNTEAFF	TGCAGCGTTGCCGGGACAGGGGGGGTAAACACTGAAGCTTTCTTT
TRBV4-3	TRBJ1-5	NA	CASSQDAGLQPQHF	TGCGCCAGCAGCCAAGACGCGGGGCTTCAGCCCCAGCATTTT
TRBV5-1	TRBJ2-6	NA	CASSLAVSGANVLTF	TGCGCCAGCAGCCTCGCGGTCTCTGGGGCCAACGTCCTGACTTTC